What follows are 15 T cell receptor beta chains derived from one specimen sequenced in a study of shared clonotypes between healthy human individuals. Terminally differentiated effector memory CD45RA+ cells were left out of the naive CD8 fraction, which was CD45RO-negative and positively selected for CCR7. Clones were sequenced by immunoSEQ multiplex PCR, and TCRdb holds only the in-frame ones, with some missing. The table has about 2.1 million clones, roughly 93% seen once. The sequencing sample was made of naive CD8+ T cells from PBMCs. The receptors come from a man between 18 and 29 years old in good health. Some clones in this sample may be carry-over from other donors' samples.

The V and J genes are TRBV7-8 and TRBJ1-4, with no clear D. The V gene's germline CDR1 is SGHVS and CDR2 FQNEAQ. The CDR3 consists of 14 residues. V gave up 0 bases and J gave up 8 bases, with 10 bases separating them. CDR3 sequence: CASSLAGYREKLFF. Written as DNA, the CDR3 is TGTGCCAGCAGCTTAGCAGGGTATCGAGAAAAACTGTTTTTT. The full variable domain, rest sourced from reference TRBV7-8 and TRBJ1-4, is GAGVSQSPRYKVAKRGQDVALRCDPISGHVSLFWYQQALGQGPEFLTYFQNEAQLDKSGLPSDRFFAERPEGSVSTLKIQRTQQEDSAVYLCASSLAGYREKLFFGSGTQLSVL.

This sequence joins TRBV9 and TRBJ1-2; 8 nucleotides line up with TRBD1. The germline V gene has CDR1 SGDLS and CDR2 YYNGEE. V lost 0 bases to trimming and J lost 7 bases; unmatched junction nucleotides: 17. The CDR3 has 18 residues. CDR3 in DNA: TGTGCCAGCAGCGTAGGATCTAGTTTGGCAGGGGGCCGGAGTGGCTACACCTTC. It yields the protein CASSVGSSLAGGRSGYTF. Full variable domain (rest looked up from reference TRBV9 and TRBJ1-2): DSGVTQTPKHLITATGQRVTLRCSPRSGDLSVYWYQQSLDQGLQFLIQYYNGEERAKGNILERFSAQQFPDLHSELNLSSLELGDSALYFCASSVGSSLAGGRSGYTFGSGTRLTVV.

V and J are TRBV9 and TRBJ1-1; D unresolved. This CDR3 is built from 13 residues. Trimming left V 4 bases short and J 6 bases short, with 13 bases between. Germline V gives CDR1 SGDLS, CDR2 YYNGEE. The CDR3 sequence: CASSSRGGPEAFF. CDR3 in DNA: TGTGCCAGCAGCAGCCGGGGTGGCCCTGAAGCTTTCTTT.

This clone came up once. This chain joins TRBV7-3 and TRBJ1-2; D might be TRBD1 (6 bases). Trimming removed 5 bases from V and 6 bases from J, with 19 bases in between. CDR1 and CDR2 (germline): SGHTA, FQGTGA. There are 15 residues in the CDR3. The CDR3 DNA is TGTGCCAGCAGCCTGACAGGATCTCCCGCGGATGGCTACACCTTC. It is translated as CASSLTGSPADGYTF.

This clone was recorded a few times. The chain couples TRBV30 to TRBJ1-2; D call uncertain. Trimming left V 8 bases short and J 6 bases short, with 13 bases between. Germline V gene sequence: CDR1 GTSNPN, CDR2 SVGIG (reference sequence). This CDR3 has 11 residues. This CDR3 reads CAGISGHGYTF. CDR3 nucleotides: TGTGCCGGAATAAGCGGCCATGGCTACACCTTC.

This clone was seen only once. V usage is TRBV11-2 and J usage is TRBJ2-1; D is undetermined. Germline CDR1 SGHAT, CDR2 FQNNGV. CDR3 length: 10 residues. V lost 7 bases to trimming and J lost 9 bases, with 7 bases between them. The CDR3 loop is CASKGREQFF. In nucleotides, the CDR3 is TGTGCCAGCAAGGGCCGTGAGCAGTTCTTC.

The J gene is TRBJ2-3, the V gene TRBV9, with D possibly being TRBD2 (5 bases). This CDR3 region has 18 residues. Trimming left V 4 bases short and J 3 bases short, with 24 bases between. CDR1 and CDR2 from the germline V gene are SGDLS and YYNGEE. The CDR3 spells CASSHPVGGVEGTDTQYF. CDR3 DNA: TGTGCCAGCAGCCATCCCGTAGGAGGAGTAGAAGGGACAGATACGCAGTATTTT.

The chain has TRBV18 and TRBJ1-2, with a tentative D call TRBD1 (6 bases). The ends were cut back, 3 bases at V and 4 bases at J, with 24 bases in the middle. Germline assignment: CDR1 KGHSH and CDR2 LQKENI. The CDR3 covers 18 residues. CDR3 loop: CASSPVLSGAAFLYGYTF. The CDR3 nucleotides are TGTGCCAGCTCACCGGTCCTATCGGGGGCAGCCTTCCTCTATGGCTACACCTTC.

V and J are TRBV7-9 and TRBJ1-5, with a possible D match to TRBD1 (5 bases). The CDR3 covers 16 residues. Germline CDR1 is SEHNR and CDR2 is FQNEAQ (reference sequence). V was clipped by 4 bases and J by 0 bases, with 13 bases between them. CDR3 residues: CASSSHRDGSNQPQHF. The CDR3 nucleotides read TGTGCCAGCAGCTCGCATCGGGACGGTAGCAATCAGCCCCAGCATTTT.

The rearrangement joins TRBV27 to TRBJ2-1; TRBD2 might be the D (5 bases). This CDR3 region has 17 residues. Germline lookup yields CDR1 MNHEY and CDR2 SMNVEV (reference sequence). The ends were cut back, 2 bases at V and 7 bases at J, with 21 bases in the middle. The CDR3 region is CASSLNNRLALGNEQFF. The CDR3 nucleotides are TGTGCCAGCAGTTTAAACAATCGGCTAGCCTTAGGTAATGAGCAGTTCTTC.

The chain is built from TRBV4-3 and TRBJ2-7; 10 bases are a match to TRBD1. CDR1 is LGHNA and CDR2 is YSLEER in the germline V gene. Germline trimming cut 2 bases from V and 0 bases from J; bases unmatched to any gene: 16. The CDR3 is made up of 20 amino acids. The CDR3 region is CASSQQIPGQGPRNSYEQYF. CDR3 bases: TGCGCCAGCAGCCAACAGATTCCGGGACAGGGGCCGCGAAACTCCTACGAGCAGTACTTC.

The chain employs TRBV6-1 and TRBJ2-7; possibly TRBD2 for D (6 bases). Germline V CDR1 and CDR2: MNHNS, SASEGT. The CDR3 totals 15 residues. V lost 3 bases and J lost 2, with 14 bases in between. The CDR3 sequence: CASSDLAAGPYEQYF. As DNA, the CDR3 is TGTGCCAGCAGTGATCTGGCGGCGGGGCCCTACGAGCAGTACTTC.

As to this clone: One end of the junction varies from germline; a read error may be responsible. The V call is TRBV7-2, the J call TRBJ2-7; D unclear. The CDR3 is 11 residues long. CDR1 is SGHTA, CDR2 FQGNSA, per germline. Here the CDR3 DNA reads TGTGCCAGCAGCACAATCTACGAGCAGTGCTTC. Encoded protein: CASSTIYEQCF.

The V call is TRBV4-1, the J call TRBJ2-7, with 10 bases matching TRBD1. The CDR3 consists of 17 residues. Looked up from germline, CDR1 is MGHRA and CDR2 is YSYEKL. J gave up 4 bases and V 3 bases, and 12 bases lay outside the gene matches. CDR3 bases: TGCGCCAGCAGCCACCGCGAGAGCACGGGACAGGGGTACGAGCAGTACTTC. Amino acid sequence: CASSHRESTGQGYEQYF.

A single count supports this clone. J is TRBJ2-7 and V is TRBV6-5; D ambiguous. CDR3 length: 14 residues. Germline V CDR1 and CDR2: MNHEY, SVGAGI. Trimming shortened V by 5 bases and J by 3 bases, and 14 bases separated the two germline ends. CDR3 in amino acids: CASSINEDLYEQYF. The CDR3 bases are TGTGCCAGCAGTATCAACGAGGATCTCTACGAGCAGTACTTC.